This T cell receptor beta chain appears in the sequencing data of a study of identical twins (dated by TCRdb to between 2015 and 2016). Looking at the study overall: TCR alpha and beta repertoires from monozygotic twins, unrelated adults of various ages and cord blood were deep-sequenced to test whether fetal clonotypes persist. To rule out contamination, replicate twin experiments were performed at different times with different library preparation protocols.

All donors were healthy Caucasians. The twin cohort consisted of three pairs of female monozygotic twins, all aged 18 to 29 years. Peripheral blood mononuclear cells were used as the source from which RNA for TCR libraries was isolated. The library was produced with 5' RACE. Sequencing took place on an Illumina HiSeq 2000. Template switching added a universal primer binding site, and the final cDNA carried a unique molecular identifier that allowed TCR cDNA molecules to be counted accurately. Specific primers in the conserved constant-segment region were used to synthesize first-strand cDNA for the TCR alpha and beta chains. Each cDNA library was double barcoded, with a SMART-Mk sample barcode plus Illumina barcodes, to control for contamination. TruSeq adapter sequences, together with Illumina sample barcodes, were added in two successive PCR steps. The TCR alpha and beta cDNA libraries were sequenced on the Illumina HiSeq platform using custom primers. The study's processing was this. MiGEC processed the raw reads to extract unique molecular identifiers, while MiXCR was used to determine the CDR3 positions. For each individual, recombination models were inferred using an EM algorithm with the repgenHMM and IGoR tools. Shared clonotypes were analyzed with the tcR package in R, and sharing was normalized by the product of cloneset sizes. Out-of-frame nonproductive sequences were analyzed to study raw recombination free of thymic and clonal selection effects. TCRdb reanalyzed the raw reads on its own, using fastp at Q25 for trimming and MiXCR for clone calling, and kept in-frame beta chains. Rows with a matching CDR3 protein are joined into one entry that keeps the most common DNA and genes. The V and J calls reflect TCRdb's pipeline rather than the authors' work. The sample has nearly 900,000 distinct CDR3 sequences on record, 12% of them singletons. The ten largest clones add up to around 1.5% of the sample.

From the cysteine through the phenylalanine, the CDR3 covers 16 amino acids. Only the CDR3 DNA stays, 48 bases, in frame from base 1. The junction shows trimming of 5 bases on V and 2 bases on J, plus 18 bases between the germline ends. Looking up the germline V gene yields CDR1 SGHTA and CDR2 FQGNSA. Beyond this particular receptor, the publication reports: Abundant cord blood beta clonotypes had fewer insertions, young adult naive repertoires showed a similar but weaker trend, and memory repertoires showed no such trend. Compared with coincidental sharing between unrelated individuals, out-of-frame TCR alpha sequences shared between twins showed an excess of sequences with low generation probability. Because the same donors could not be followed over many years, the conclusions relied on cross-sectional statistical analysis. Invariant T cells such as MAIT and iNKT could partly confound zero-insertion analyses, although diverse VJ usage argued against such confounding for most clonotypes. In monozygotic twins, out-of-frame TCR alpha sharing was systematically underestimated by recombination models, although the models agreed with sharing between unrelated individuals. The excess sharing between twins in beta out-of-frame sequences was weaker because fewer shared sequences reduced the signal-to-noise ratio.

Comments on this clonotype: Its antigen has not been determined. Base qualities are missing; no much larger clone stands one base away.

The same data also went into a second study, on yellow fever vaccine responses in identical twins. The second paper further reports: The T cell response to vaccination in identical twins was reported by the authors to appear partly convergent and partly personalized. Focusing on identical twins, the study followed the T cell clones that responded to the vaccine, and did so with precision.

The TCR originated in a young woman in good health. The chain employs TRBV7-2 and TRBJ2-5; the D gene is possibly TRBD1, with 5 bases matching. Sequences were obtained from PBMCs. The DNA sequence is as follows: TGTGCCAGCAGCCCTACTCTGACAGAGTATCAAGAGACCCAGTACTTC. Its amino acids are CASSPTLTEYQETQYF.